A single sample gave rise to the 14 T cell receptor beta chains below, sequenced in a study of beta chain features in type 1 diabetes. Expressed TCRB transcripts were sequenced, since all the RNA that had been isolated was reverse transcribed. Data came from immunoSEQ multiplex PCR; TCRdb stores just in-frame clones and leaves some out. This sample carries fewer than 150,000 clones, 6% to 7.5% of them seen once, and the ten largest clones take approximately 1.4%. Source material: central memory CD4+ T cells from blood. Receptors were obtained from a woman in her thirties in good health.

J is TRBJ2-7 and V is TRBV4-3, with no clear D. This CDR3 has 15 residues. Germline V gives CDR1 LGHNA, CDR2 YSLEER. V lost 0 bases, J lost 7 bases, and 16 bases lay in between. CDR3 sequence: CASSQDYRATREQYF. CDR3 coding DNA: TGCGCCAGCAGCCAAGATTATAGAGCTACCCGGGAGCAGTACTTC.

The chain's CDR3 is CASSLVLANTGELFF. CDR3 in DNA: TGTGCCAGCAGCTTAGTTCTAGCGAACACCGGGGAGCTGTTTTTT. The chain has TRBV11-2 and TRBJ2-2; D not resolved. This CDR3 contains 15 residues. Germline CDR1 SGHAT, CDR2 FQNNGV. The germline V and J ends were trimmed by 1 base and 0 bases, with 6 bases remaining between them. The full variable domain, with the rest looked up from reference TRBV11-2 and TRBJ2-2, is EAGVAQSPRYKIIEKRQSVAFWCNPISGHATLYWYQQILGQGPKLLIQFQNNGVVDDSQLPKDRFSAERLKGVDSTLKIQPAKLEDSAVYLCASSLVLANTGELFFGEGSRLTVL.

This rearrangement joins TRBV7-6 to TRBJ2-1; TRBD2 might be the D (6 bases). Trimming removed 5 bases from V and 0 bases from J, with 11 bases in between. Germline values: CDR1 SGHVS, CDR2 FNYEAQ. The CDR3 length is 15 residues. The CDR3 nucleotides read TGTGCCAGCAGCAGTAGCGGAGCCTCCTACAATGAGCAGTTCTTC. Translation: CASSSSGASYNEQFF.

Here the CDR3 DNA reads TGCGCCAGTGGGGGCGAGGGGACGCAGTATTTT. Translated: CASGGEGTQYF. V and J are TRBV5-1 and TRBJ2-3, with D tentatively TRBD1 (6 bases). Germline lookup yields CDR1 SGHRS and CDR2 YFSETQ. The V and J ends lost 8 bases and 9 bases respectively, with 13 bases between them. The CDR3 length is 11 residues. Full variable domain (rest looked up from reference TRBV5-1 and TRBJ2-3): KAGVTQTPRYLIKTRGQQVTLSCSPISGHRSVSWYQQTPGQGLQFLFEYFSETQRNKGNFPGRFSGRQFSNSRSEMNVSTLELGDSALYLCASGGEGTQYFGPGTRLTVL.

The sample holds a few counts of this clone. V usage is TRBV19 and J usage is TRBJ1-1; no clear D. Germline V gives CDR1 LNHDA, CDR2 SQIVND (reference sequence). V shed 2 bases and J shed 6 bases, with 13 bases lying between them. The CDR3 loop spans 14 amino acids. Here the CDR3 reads CASSISRGSAEAFF. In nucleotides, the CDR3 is TGTGCCAGTAGTATAAGTAGAGGGAGCGCTGAAGCTTTCTTT.

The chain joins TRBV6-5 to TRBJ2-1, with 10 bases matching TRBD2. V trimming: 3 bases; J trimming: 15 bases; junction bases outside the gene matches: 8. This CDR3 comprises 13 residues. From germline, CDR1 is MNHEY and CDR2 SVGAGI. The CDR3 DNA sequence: TGTGCCAGCAGTTATCCCGGTGGGACTAGCGTGTTCTTC. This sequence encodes CASSYPGGTSVFF.

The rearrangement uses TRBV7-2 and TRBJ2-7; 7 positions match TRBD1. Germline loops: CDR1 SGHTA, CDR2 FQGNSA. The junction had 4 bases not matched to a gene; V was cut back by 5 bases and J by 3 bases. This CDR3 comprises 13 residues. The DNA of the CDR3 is TGTGCCAGCAGCACGGGACAGTTCTACGAGCAGTACTTC. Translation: CASSTGQFYEQYF.

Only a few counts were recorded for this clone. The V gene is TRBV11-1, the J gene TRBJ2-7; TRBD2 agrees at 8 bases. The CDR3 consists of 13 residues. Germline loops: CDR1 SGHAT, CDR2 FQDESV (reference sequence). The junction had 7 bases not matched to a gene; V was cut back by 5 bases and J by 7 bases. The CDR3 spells CASSTGLAREQYF. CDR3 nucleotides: TGTGCCAGCAGCACCGGACTAGCAAGGGAGCAGTACTTC.

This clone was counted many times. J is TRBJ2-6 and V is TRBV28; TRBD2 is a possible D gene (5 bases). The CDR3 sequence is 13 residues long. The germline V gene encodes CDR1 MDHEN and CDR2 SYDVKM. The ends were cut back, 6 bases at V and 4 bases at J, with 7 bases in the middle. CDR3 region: CASRSGGANVLTF. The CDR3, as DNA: TGTGCCAGCAGGTCGGGGGGGGCCAACGTCCTGACTTTC.

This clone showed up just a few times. This chain's CDR3 is CASSTPLAGTDTQYF. The CDR3 bases are TGTGCCAGCAGCACGCCCCTGGCGGGGACAGATACGCAGTATTTT. The chain links TRBV7-2 to TRBJ2-3, with D possibly TRBD2 on 6 matching bases. Germline CDR1 SGHTA, CDR2 FQGNSA. Trimming pared 5 bases from V and 3 bases from J, leaving 15 bases between. This CDR3 region has 15 residues.

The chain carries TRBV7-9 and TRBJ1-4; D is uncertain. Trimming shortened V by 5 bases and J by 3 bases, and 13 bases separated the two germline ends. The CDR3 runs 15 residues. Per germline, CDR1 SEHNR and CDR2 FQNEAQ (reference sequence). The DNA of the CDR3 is TGTGCCAGCAGCCAATCGGTTAATCCTAATGAAAAACTGTTTTTT. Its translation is CASSQSVNPNEKLFF.

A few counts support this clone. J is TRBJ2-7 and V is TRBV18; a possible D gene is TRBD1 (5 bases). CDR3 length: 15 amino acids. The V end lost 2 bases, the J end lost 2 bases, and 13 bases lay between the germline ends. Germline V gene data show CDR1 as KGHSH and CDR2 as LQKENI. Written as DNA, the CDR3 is TGTGCCAGCTCACCAGCGGAGCAGGGTACCTACGAGCAGTACTTC. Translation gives CASSPAEQGTYEQYF.

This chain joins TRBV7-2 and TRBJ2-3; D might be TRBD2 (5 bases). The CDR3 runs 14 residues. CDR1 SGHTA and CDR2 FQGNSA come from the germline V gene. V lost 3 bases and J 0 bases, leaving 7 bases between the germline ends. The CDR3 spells CASSFRGSTDTQYF. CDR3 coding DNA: TGTGCCAGCAGCTTCCGAGGGAGCACAGATACGCAGTATTTT.

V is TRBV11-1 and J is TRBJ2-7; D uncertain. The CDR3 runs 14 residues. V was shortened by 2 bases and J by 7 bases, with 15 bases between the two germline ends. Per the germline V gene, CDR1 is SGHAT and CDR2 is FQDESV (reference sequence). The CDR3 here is CASSLTERSGEQYF. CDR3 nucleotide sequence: TGTGCCAGCAGCTTAACTGAGCGTTCGGGTGAGCAGTACTTC.